The 25 T cell receptor beta chains below come from one sample, sequenced in a study of T cells in localized non-small cell lung cancer. Here immunoSEQ multiplex PCR was the method, and the copy in TCRdb shows in-frame clones only, minus some. In the table there are 15,000 to 20,000 clones, over 75% of which are singletons. The sample consisted of peripheral blood, taken before any cancer treatment. The source of these receptors is a male donor at least 60 years old with stage I lung adenocarcinoma.

In this sample, this clone turned up a few times. The chain links TRBV30 to TRBJ1-4; D is perhaps TRBD1 (5 bases). The germline CDR1 and CDR2 sequences are GTSNPN and SVGIG (reference sequence). The CDR3 runs to 15 residues. V shed 2 bases and J shed 2 bases, with 12 bases lying between them. The DNA for the CDR3 is TGTGCCTGGAGTCAACGGGGGATGACTAATGAAAAACTGTTTTTT. Translated: CAWSQRGMTNEKLFF. The full variable domain, with the rest looked up from reference TRBV30 and TRBJ1-4, is SQTIHQWPATLVQPVGSPLSLECTVEGTSNPNLYWYRQAAGRGLQLLFYSVGIGQISSEVPQNLSASRPQDRQFILSSKKLLLSDSGFYLCAWSQRGMTNEKLFFGSGTQLSVL.

CDR3 bases: TGTGCCAGCAGTTTAACACCGGGACTAGTCTACGAGCAGTACTTC. Translation gives CASSLTPGLVYEQYF. The chain combines TRBV27 with TRBJ2-7; the match to TRBD2 covers 8 bases. The V and J ends lost 2 bases and 3 bases, in that order; junction bases with no gene match: 6. Germline loops: CDR1 MNHEY, CDR2 SMNVEV (reference sequence). The CDR3 runs 15 residues.

Worth noting for this clone: No conserved phenylalanine or tryptophan ends this CDR3, so it is likely a read error. It is unclear where the CDR3 begins or ends on the DNA, so no DNA is shown, and the CDR3 is as TCRdb lists it. The V gene is TRBV5-6, the J gene TRBJ2-7. The germline gives CDR1 SGHDT, CDR2 YYEEEE. The CDR3 numbers 12 amino acids, ends counted. This CDR3 reads CASSLWGGQLIL.

The V gene is TRBV6-9, the J gene TRBJ2-7; 9 positions agree with TRBD2. Trimming cost V 2 bases and J 6 bases; bases outside gene matches: 5. This CDR3 is built from 14 residues. Per the germline V gene, CDR1 is MNHGY and CDR2 is SVAAGI. The CDR3 spells CASSYSSGSSEQYF. The CDR3 nucleotides read TGTGCCAGCAGTTATAGTAGCGGGAGTTCCGAGCAGTACTTC.

The chain combines TRBV4-3 with TRBJ1-5; perhaps TRBD1 as D (5 bases). Trimming stripped 1 base from V and 2 bases from J, with 12 bases between. The germline V gene encodes CDR1 LGHNA and CDR2 YSLEER. This CDR3 spans 16 amino acids. CDR3 loop: CASSQGGARGNQPQHF. The CDR3 DNA sequence: TGCGCCAGCAGCCAAGGTGGGGCAAGGGGCAATCAGCCCCAGCATTTT.

This clone was seen more than once but under ten times. The rearrangement links TRBV6-5 to TRBJ2-1, with D unclear. The CDR3 extends over 14 amino acids. Trimming pared 6 bases from V and 1 base from J, leaving 10 bases between. Germline V CDR1 and CDR2: MNHEY, SVGAGI. CDR3 loop: CASSLRESYNEQFF. CDR3 DNA: TGTGCCAGCAGCCTTCGCGAGTCCTACAATGAGCAGTTCTTC.

V is TRBV7-2 and J is TRBJ1-6, with a possible D match to TRBD1 (5 bases). CDR1 SGHTA and CDR2 FQGNSA come from the germline V gene. Between the trimmed V and J ends, which lost 0 bases and 6 bases, there was a span of 9 bases. The CDR3 consists of 15 residues. The CDR3 DNA sequence: TGTGCCAGCAGCTTAGCGTGGGACCTTAATTCACCCCTCCACTTT. Amino acid sequence: CASSLAWDLNSPLHF.

The chain is built from TRBV9 and TRBJ1-1, with a tentative D call TRBD1 (6 bases). The CDR3 runs 16 residues. V was cut by 0 bases and J by 1 base, with 13 bases left in between. Germline loops: CDR1 SGDLS, CDR2 YYNGEE. CDR3 in amino acids: CASSVEWGARNTEAFF. The CDR3 DNA sequence: TGTGCCAGCAGCGTAGAGTGGGGGGCCCGGAACACTGAAGCTTTCTTT.

The genes are TRBV9 and TRBJ1-5, with TRBD1 as a possible D gene (5 bases). CDR1 is SGDLS, CDR2 YYNGEE, per germline. There are 14 residues in the CDR3. V shed 0 bases and J shed 6 bases, with 10 bases lying between them. The CDR3 nucleotides are TGTGCCAGCAGCGTAGACGGGGACGCTCAGCCCCAGCATTTT. Its translation: CASSVDGDAQPQHF.

The chain has TRBV7-9 and TRBJ2-3, with D possibly TRBD2 on 6 matching bases. Germline V CDR1 and CDR2: SEHNR, FQNEAQ (reference sequence). CDR3 length: 16 residues. V lost 1 base, J lost 2 bases, and 13 bases lay in between. CDR3: CASSLVGRDYTDTQYF. The DNA of the CDR3 is TGTGCCAGCAGCTTAGTGGGGCGGGATTACACAGATACGCAGTATTTT.

The chain links TRBV7-9 to TRBJ2-5, with D unresolved. The ends were cut back, 4 bases at V and 1 base at J, with 7 bases in the middle. This CDR3 is 13 amino acids long. Looked up from germline, CDR1 is SEHNR and CDR2 is FQNEAQ (reference sequence). The CDR3 DNA reads as TGTGCCAGCAGCTCCAACACCCAAGAGACCCAGTACTTC. This gives the protein CASSSNTQETQYF.

The count of this clone is one. The CDR3 region has the DNA TGTGCCTATGGGACAGGGAACACTGAAGCTTTCTTT. The encoded protein is CAYGTGNTEAFF. The chain employs TRBV30 and TRBJ1-1, with 8 nucleotides matching TRBD1. The germline gives CDR1 GTSNPN, CDR2 SVGIG (reference sequence). Trimming cost V 7 bases and J 1 base; bases outside gene matches: 2. The CDR3 is made up of 12 amino acids.

V gene TRBV15 combines with J gene TRBJ2-1, with D unclear. From germline, CDR1 is LNHNV and CDR2 YYDKDF (reference sequence). This CDR3 contains 15 residues. The V gene lost 0 bases and the J gene lost 1 base, with 7 bases spanning the gap. The CDR3 sequence: CATSRDVSSYNEQFF. CDR3 in DNA: TGTGCCACCAGCAGAGATGTGAGTTCCTACAATGAGCAGTTCTTC.

V gene TRBV7-8 combines with J gene TRBJ2-1; maybe TRBD2 (6 bases). From germline, CDR1 is SGHVS and CDR2 FQNEAQ. V was clipped by 1 base and J by 4 bases, with 11 bases between them. This CDR3 is 15 amino acids long. CDR3 nucleotide sequence: TGTGCCAGCAGCTTAGACGGGGGTCAGTACAATGAGCAGTTCTTC. Translating gives CASSLDGGQYNEQFF.

This clone has more than one count but fewer than ten. The chain couples TRBV11-2 to TRBJ2-3; unclear D gene. The germline V gene has CDR1 SGHAT and CDR2 FQNNGV. The CDR3 sequence is 12 residues long. Trimming removed 3 bases at V and 5 bases at J, with 6 bases between. CDR3: CASSFMEDTQYF. Here the CDR3 DNA reads TGTGCCAGCAGCTTCATGGAAGATACGCAGTATTTT.

This clone was observed a handful of times. The V gene is TRBV5-1, the J gene TRBJ1-1, with 8 bases lining up with TRBD1. V was clipped by 4 bases and J by 4 bases; unmatched bases: 9. The germline CDR1 and CDR2 sequences are SGHRS and YFSETQ. The CDR3 spans 15 residues. This CDR3 reads CASSPGQVRSTEAFF. The DNA for the CDR3 is TGCGCCAGCAGCCCGGGACAGGTTCGTAGCACTGAAGCTTTCTTT.

The chain couples TRBV19 to TRBJ1-1; 7 bases are a match to TRBD1. The CDR3 is 12 amino acids. From germline, CDR1 is LNHDA and CDR2 SQIVND (reference sequence). Germline trimming cut 5 bases from V and 8 bases from J; bases unmatched to any gene: 5. CDR3 in amino acids: CASSVRQGEAFF. DNA of the CDR3: TGTGCCAGTAGTGTACGACAGGGCGAAGCTTTCTTT.

The chain links TRBV5-5 to TRBJ2-7, with TRBD1 identical over 9 bases. Germline V lookup: CDR1 SGHKS, CDR2 YYEKEE (reference sequence). V shed 4 bases, J shed 6 bases, and the junction held 14 bases outside the gene matches. The CDR3 has 16 amino acids. CDR3 protein: CASSVEPGQGFPEQYF. The CDR3 bases are TGTGCCAGCAGCGTAGAACCGGGACAGGGATTTCCCGAGCAGTACTTC.

V gene TRBV7-2 combines with J gene TRBJ2-5, with 8 bases lining up with TRBD2. CDR3 length: 13 amino acids. Germline V gives CDR1 SGHTA, CDR2 FQGNSA. The ends lost 8 bases at V and 5 bases at J; junction bases unmatched: 7. The CDR3 reads CASGGGPQETQYF. Here the CDR3 DNA reads TGTGCCAGCGGCGGGGGGCCTCAGGAGACCCAGTACTTC. The variable domain in full, completed from reference TRBV7-2 and TRBJ2-5, reads GAGVSQSPSNKVTEKGKDVELRCDPISGHTALYWYRQSLGQGLEFLIYFQGNSAPDKSGLPSDRFSAERTGGSVSTLTIQRTQQEDSAVYLCASGGGPQETQYFGPGTRLLVL.

Only one count was recorded for this clone. The chain couples TRBV11-3 to TRBJ2-7; TRBD2 is a possible D gene (5 bases). The V gene lost 1 base and the J gene lost 3 bases, with 10 bases spanning the gap. This CDR3 comprises 14 residues. The germline CDR1 and CDR2 sequences are SGHNT and YENEEA. CDR3 bases: TGTGCCAGCAGCTTAGGTCGAGGGAACTACGAGCAGTACTTC. Translated, it gives CASSLGRGNYEQYF.

The chain joins TRBV6-5 to TRBJ1-1; unclear D gene. The CDR3 spans 11 residues. Germline V gene sequence: CDR1 MNHEY, CDR2 SVGAGI. V dropped 2 bases and J dropped 9 bases, with 7 bases sitting between them. CDR3 nucleotide sequence: TGTGCCAGCAGTTACGAGAGTAAAGCTTTCTTT. Its translation is CASSYESKAFF.

V and J are TRBV7-9 and TRBJ2-3; TRBD2 might be the D (7 bases). V dropped 2 bases and J dropped 2 bases, with 14 bases sitting between them. CDR1 and CDR2 from the germline V gene are SEHNR and FQNEAQ (reference sequence). The CDR3 consists of 16 residues. The CDR3 reads CASSLYAGAYTDTQYF. The CDR3 nucleotides read TGTGCCAGCAGCTTATATGCGGGGGCCTACACAGATACGCAGTATTTT.

The chain has TRBV19 and TRBJ1-1; possibly TRBD1 for D (6 bases). CDR1 and CDR2 from the germline V gene are LNHDA and SQIVND (reference sequence). The CDR3 has 14 residues. Trimming took off 5 bases at V and 7 bases at J, with 17 bases between the two ends. CDR3 sequence reads: CASSAGTLNGEAFF. The CDR3 DNA sequence: TGTGCCAGTAGTGCCGGGACACTCAATGGTGAAGCTTTCTTT.

This rearrangement joins TRBV4-1 to TRBJ2-2, with 8 bases lining up with TRBD1. The V segment lost 0 bases and the J segment 0 bases; nucleotides outside the gene matches: 3. Germline V gene lookup returns CDR1 MGHRA and CDR2 YSYEKL. The CDR3 is 17 residues long. The CDR3 loop is CASSQEPGQANTGELFF. The CDR3 DNA sequence: TGCGCCAGCAGCCAAGAACCGGGACAGGCGAACACCGGGGAGCTGTTTTTT.

The rearrangement uses TRBV28 and TRBJ2-7; D remains ambiguous. CDR1 MDHEN and CDR2 SYDVKM come from the germline V gene. The CDR3 contains 13 residues. Trimming took 3 bases from V and 2 from J, leaving 8 bases between them. CDR3 coding DNA: TGTGCCAGCAGTTTCTCCGGGCCCTACGAGCAGTACTTC. This codes for CASSFSGPYEQYF.